This T cell receptor (beta chain) was obtained from a study of blood T cells in healthy people across ages. Primed by a sample-barcoded 5' primer and a J-beta primer mix, a second PCR proceeded for 7 to 11 cycles. A single record per CDR3 protein comes from TCRdb applying MiXCR to the 5' RACE reads. Of some 690,000 distinct CDR3 sequences in the sample, around a fifth were seen once. The V end was cut by 0 bases, the J end by 2 bases, with 10 bases between. CDR1 and CDR2 from the germline V gene are SGHRS and YFSETQ. The CDR3 is made up of 15 amino acids. This clonotype was observed at least ten times. RNA extraction gave at least 6 micrograms of total RNA per sample.

This receptor was obtained from a man aged 65 to 79 in good health. The rearrangement links TRBV5-1 to TRBJ2-3; D is unclear. The sample was blood. This chain's CDR3 is CASSLAAGTTDTQYF. As DNA, the CDR3 is TGCGCCAGCAGCTTGGCCGCCGGAACCACAGATACGCAGTATTTT.